This T cell receptor (beta chain) came from a study of blood T cell repertoires in COVID-19. About the study: Acute-phase and convalescent COVID-19 samples originated in the United States, Italy and Spain.

Individuals aged roughly 18 to 95 years were recruited from about two dozen US areas. Donors were grouped by their self-reported clinical history. Authors' analysis steps: Estimates of nucleated cell counts were drawn from the amplification of reference gene primers. Assay used: immunoSEQ multiplex PCR; TCRdb lists only in-frame clones, some missing. The DNA was the basis for D and trimming; V, J and clone size are from that table. The table lists a few hundred thousand clones, under 90% of them singletons. V shed 2 bases and J 5 bases; nucleotides not matched to a gene: 7. Looked up from germline, CDR1 is MNHNS and CDR2 is SASEGT. The CDR3 is made up of 16 amino acids.

This TCR was sampled from a woman between 50 and 59 years old who had been exposed to COVID-19. This chain uses TRBV6-1 with TRBJ2-1; TRBD2 aligns across 9 bases. Source material: PBMCs or T cells enriched from blood (not recorded which). The CDR3 DNA follows: TGTGCCAGCAGTGAAATGTTGCGGGGGGGGAACAATGAGCAGTTCTTC. Protein sequence: CASSEMLRGGNNEQFF.